This T cell receptor beta chain was documented in a study of early T cells in non-severe SARS-CoV-2 infection. The study's findings and limits: VDJdb-based matching was biased toward anti-spike CD8 responses and missed private and CD4 specificities.

The CDR3 spans 14 residues. The junction had 7 bases not matched to a gene; V was cut back by 7 bases and J by 5 bases. At least ten counts were recorded for this clonotype. Its antigen remains unidentified. Attached unique molecular identifiers marked individual cDNA molecules. TCRdb redid the calling of the 5' RACE reads with MiXCR, one entry per CDR3 protein. Of approximately 22,000 distinct CDR3 sequences listed, about 4.7% are singletons. The TCR was taken from an adult who was a healthcare worker with PCR-confirmed SARS-CoV-2 infection or an uninfected control (not recorded which). The rearrangement links TRBV12-3 or TRBV12-4 to TRBJ1-5; TRBD1 matches 8 bases. The sample consisted of whole blood. The CDR3 bases are TGTGCCAGCACCTATGACAGGGGCGATCAGCCCCAGCATTTT. It codes for CASTYDRGDQPQHF.